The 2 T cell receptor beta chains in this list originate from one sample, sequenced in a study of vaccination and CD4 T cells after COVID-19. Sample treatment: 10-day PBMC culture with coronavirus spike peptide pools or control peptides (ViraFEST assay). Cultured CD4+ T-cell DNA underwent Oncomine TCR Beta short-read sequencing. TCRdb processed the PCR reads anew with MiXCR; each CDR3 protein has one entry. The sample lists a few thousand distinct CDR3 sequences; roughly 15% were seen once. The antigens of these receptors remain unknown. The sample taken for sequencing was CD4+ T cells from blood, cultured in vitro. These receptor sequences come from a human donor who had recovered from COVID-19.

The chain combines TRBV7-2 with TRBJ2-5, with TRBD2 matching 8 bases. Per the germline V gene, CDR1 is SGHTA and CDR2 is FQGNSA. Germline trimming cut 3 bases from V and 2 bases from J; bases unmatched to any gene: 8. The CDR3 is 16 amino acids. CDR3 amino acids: CASSLQSGGSQETQYF. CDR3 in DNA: TGTGCCAGCAGCTTGCAAAGCGGGGGTTCTCAAGAGACCCAGTACTTC.

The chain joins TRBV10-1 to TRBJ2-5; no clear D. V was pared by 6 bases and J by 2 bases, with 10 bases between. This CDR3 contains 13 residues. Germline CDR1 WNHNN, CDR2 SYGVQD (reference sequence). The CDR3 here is CASSRHWQETQYF. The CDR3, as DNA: TGCGCCAGCAGCAGACACTGGCAAGAGACCCAGTACTTC.